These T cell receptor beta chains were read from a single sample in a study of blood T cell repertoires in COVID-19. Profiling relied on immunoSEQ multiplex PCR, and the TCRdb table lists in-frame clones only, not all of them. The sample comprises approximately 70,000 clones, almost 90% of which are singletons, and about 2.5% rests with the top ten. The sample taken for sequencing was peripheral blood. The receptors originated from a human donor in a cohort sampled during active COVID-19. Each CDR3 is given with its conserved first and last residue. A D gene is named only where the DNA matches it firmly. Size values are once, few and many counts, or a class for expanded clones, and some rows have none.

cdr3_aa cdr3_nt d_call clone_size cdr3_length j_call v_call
CASSQDQGARYNEQFF TGCGCCAGCAGCCAAGATCAGGGGGCAAGGTACAATGAGCAGTTCTTC TRBD1 . 16 TRBJ2-1 TRBV4-3
CASSERLATNEKLFF TGCGCCAGCAGCGAGCGACTGGCAACTAATGAAAAACTGTTTTTT . . 15 TRBJ1-4 TRBV4-3
CASSLAPQREVPDTQYF TGTGCCAGCAGCTTAGCCCCCCAGCGGGAGGTCCCAGATACGCAGTATTTT TRBD2 . 17 TRBJ2-3 TRBV11-2
CASSTSSGQYYEQYF TGTGCCAGTAGTACCTCATCCGGACAGTACTACGAGCAGTACTTC . . 15 TRBJ2-7 TRBV19
CASSLGDRGPYEQYF TGCGCCAGCAGCTTGGGGGACAGGGGTCCCTACGAGCAGTACTTC TRBD1 . 15 TRBJ2-7 TRBV5-1
CASSPRQGSNEQFF TGCGCCAGCAGCCCGAGACAGGGTAGCAATGAGCAGTTCTTC TRBD1 . 14 TRBJ2-1 TRBV4-1
CASSKIRVTGSYTF TGTGCCAGCAGTAAAATAAGAGTTACAGGAAGCTACACCTTC . once 14 TRBJ1-2 TRBV6-5
CASSLSGPGNTIYF TGTGCCAGCAGCTTATCAGGGCCTGGAAACACCATATATTTT . . 14 TRBJ1-3 TRBV7-3
CASSGGLAGDYNEQFF TGTGCCAGCAGCGGGGGACTAGCGGGGGATTACAATGAGCAGTTCTTC TRBD2 . 16 TRBJ2-1 TRBV9
CASSNRDRGILSSYNEQFF TGCGCCAGCAGCAACCGGGACAGGGGCATCCTTAGCTCCTACAATGAGCAGTTCTTC TRBD1 . 19 TRBJ2-1 TRBV5-1